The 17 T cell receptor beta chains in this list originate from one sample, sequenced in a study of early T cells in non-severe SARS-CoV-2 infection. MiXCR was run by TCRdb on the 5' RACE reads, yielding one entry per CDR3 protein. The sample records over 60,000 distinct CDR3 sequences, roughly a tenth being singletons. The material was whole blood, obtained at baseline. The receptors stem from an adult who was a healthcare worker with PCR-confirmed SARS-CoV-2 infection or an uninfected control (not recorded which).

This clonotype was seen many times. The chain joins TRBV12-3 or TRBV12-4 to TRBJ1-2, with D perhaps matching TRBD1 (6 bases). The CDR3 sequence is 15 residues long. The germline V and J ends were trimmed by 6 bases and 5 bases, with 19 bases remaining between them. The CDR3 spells CASSPSDRPGYGYTF. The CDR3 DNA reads TGTGCCAGCAGCCCCTCAGACAGGCCGGGGTATGGCTACACCTTC.

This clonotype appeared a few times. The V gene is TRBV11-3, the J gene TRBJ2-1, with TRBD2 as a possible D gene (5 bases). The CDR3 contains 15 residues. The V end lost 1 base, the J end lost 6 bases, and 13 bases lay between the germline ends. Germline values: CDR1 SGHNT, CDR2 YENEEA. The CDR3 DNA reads TGTGCCAGCAGCTTAGGGATAGCGAGTCGCAATGAGCAGTTCTTC. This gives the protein CASSLGIASRNEQFF.

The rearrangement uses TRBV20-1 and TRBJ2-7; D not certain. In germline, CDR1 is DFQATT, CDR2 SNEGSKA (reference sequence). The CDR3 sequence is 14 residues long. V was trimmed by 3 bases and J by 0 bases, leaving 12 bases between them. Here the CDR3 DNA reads TGCAGTGCTAGCCCCAGCAAAAGCTCCTACGAGCAGTACTTC. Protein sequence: CSASPSKSSYEQYF.

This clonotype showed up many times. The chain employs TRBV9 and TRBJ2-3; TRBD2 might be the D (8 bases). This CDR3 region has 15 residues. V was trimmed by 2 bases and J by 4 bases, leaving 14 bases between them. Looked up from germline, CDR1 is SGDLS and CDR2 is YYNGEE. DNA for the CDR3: TGTGCCAGCAGCGTGCAGGGGGGACTAGCAGATACGCAGTATTTT. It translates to CASSVQGGLADTQYF.

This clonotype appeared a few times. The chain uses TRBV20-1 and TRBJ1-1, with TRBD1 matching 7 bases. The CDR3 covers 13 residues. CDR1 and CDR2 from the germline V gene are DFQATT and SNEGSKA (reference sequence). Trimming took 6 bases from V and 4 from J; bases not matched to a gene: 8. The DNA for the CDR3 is TGCAGTGCCCCAGGGGGGCCGGTCACTGAAGCTTTCTTT. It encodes CSAPGGPVTEAFF.

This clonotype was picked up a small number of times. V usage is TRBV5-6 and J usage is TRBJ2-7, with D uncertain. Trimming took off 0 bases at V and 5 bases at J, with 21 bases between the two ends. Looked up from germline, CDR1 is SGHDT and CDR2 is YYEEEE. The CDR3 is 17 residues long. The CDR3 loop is CASSLGRSGSSRDEQYF. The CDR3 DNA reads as TGTGCCAGCAGCTTGGGTAGGTCCGGATCCAGTAGGGACGAGCAGTACTTC.

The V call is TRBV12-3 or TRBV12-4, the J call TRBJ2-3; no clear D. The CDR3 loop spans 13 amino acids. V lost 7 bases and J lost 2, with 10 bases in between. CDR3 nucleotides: TGTGCCAGCACCGAAAAGAACACAGATACGCAGTATTTT. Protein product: CASTEKNTDTQYF.

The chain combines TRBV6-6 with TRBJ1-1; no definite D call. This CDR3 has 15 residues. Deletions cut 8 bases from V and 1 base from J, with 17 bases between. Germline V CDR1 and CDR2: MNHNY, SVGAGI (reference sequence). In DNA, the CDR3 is TGTGCCAGCGAAACCCCAGAGGGCGCGAACACTGAAGCTTTCTTT. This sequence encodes CASETPEGANTEAFF.

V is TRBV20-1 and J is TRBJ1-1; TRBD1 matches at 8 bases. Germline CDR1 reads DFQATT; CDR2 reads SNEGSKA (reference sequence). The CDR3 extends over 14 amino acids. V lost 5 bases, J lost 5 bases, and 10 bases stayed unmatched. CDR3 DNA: TGCAGTGCTGCACCAGGGGGCGCAGGGACTGAAGCTTTCTTT. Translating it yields CSAAPGGAGTEAFF.

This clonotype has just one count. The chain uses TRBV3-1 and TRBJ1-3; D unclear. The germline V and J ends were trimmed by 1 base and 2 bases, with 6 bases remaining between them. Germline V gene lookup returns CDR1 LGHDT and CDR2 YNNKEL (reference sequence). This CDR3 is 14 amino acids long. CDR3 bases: TGTGCCAGCAGCCAAGGGGGTGCTGGAAACACCATATATTTT. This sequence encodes CASSQGGAGNTIYF. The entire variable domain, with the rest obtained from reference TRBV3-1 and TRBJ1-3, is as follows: DTAVSQTPKYLVTQMGNDKSIKCEQNLGHDTMYWYKQDSKKFLKIMFSYNNKELIINETVPNRFSPKSPDKAHLNLHINSLELGDSAVYFCASSQGGAGNTIYFGEGSWLTVV.

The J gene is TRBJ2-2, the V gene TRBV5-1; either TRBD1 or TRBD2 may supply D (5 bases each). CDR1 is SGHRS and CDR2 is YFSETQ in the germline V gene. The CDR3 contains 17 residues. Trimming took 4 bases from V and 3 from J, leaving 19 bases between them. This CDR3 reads CASSVRDANRDTGELFF. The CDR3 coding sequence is TGCGCCAGCAGCGTCCGGGACGCAAATCGGGACACCGGGGAGCTGTTTTTT.

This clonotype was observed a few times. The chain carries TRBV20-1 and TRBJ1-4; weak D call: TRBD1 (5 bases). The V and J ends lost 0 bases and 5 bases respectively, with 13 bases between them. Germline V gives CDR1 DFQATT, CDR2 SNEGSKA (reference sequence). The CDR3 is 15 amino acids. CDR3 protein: CSARDSPGRNEKLFF. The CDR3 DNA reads TGCAGTGCTAGAGATTCACCGGGACGGAATGAAAAACTGTTTTTT.

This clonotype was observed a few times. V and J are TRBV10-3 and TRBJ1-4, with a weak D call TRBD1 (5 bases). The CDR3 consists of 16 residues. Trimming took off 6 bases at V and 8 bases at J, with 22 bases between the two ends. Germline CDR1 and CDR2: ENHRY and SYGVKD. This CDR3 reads CAISQARGGGEEKLFF. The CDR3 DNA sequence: TGTGCCATCAGCCAAGCGCGTGGGGGAGGGGAAGAAAAACTGTTTTTT.

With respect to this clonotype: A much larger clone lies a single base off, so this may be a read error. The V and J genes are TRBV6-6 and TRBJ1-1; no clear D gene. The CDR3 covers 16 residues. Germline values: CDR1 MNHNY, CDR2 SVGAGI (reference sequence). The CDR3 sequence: CASSKTTASMNTEVFF. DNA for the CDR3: TGTGCCAGCAGTAAAACGACGGCCAGTATGAACACTGAAGTTTTCTTT.

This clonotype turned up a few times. The CDR3 nucleotides are TGTGCCAGCAGCCATGGGGGGGCCGGGAACACTGAAGCTTTCTTT. Translated, it gives CASSHGGAGNTEAFF. V gene TRBV6-1 combines with J gene TRBJ1-1; D may be TRBD1 (6 bases). This CDR3 contains 15 residues. Per the germline V gene, CDR1 is MNHNS and CDR2 is SASEGT. The V end was cut by 6 bases, the J end by 1 base, with 15 bases between.

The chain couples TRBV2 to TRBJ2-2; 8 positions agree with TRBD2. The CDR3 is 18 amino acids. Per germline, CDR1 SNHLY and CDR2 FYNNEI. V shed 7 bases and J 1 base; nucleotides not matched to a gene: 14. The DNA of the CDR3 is TGTGCCAGCAAACGTTTCGGGGAGCGGGGGAGGAACACCGGGGAGCTGTTTTTT. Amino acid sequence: CASKRFGERGRNTGELFF.

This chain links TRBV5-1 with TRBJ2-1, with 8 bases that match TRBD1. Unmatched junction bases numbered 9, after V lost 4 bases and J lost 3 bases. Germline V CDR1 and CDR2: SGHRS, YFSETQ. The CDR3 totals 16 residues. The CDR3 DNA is TGCGCCAGCAGCGGACAGACAGGGGAATTCTACAATGAGCAGTTCTTC. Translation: CASSGQTGEFYNEQFF.